The T cell receptor beta chain described here comes from a study of identical twins. This clonotype was observed many times. Its specificity is unknown. MiXCR, run by TCRdb on the 5' RACE reads, gives a single entry per CDR3 protein. The table shows about 280,000 distinct CDR3 sequences, with about 8.3% occurring only once. CDR1 is DFQATT and CDR2 is SNEGSKA in the germline V gene (reference sequence). The CDR3 is 13 amino acids. Trimming removed 3 bases at V and 4 bases at J, with 7 bases between. Study-wide points: Twin sharing of out-of-frame TCR alpha was underestimated by models in monozygotic pairs. Excess low generation probability was seen in twin-shared out-of-frame alpha sequences. Insertion counts were lower in abundant cord blood beta clonotypes, a trend that memory repertoires did not show.

The data were also submitted as part of a second study, on yellow fever vaccine responses in identical twins.

The chain recombines TRBV20-1 with TRBJ1-6; D unclear. The sequenced material came from memory (CD45RO+) T cells sorted from blood. The source is a woman between 18 and 29 years old in good health. The CDR3 nucleotides are TGCAGTGCTAGGGACGGATATAATTCACCCCTCCACTTT. The encoded protein is CSARDGYNSPLHF.